The rows below give T cell receptor beta chains drawn from one sample of a study of blood T cells in healthy people across ages. TCRdb ran MiXCR on the 5' RACE reads and lists one entry per CDR3 protein. In the table there are fewer than 800,000 distinct CDR3 sequences, about 21% of which are singletons. The sample was blood. These receptor sequences come from a man in his 70s in good health. Both conserved end residues are part of each CDR3. The order of the fields is clone size, V gene, J gene, CDR3 protein. Clone size is given for some rows only: seen once, a few or many times, or a class if the clone is expanded.

.	TRBV5-1	TRBJ1-4	CASSLAGTAAGERLFF
.	TRBV7-7	TRBJ2-2	CASSPGTPGELFF
.	TRBV12-5	TRBJ2-1	CASGSPGLTYNEQFF
.	TRBV25-1	TRBJ2-1	CASRGTGTSRAKNEQFF
many	TRBV4-2	TRBJ2-5	CASSQDPAGGYETQYF
.	TRBV12-3/TRBV12-4	TRBJ2-7	CASSLTGYVGLYF
few	TRBV12-3/TRBV12-4	TRBJ1-1	CASHRGPPDEAFF
.	TRBV12-3/TRBV12-4	TRBJ1-2	CASILSDPGYGYTF
few	TRBV7-9	.	CASSLVDGTYEQYF
.	TRBV20-1	.	CSASRIVSEEETQYF
few	TRBV28	TRBJ2-3	CASSSGGTTDTQYF
.	TRBV6-2/TRBV6-3	TRBJ2-1	CASNSGREQFF
.	TRBV28	TRBJ2-5	CASSRGAKQETQYF
few	TRBV6-2/TRBV6-3	TRBJ2-7	CASSYWVSGSSYEQYF
many	TRBV20-1	TRBJ2-5	CSASGQEETQYF
few	TRBV28	TRBJ2-7	CASSTTTSPYGTYEQYF
.	TRBV10-3	.	CAISEQSGTGGYEQYF
.	TRBV5-1	TRBJ1-1	CASRSGQGARGTEAFF
.	TRBV20-1	TRBJ2-4	CSARGHKNIQYF
few	TRBV25-1	TRBJ1-4	CASSHPRGDRGEKLFF
few	TRBV12-3/TRBV12-4	TRBJ1-5	CASSHGKADVLGGINQPQHF
.	TRBV12-3/TRBV12-4	TRBJ2-7	CASRDGTSGRAKKSYEQYF
.	TRBV11-2	TRBJ1-6	CASSGTNNSPLHF
.	TRBV23-1	TRBJ1-5	CASSQRERMGNQPQHF
many	TRBV7-9	TRBJ2-7	CASSLAGGNEQYF
.	TRBV28	.	CASRAGPGPPYEQYF
many	TRBV5-6	TRBJ2-3	CASSLNRDTQYF
few	TRBV7-9	TRBJ2-1	CASRPFGSGDNEQFF
few	TRBV12-3/TRBV12-4	.	CASRPSGETYNEQFF
.	TRBV20-1	TRBJ2-3	CSARGAQGDLTDTQYF
.	TRBV10-3	TRBJ2-1	CAISDVWREGYNEQFF
.	TRBV4-2	TRBJ2-1	CASSQEMPAAIRFF
few	TRBV5-6	TRBJ1-4	CASSKQGAANEKLFF
.	TRBV3-1	TRBJ2-3	CASSHRQGTDTQYF
many	TRBV2	TRBJ2-7	CASRRAQQYF
.	TRBV4-1	TRBJ2-5	CASNLRQGKEYEHYF
.	TRBV20-1	TRBJ2-3	CSAMYRTDTQYF
few	TRBV12-3/TRBV12-4	TRBJ1-2	CASSRLRDRNYGYTF
.	TRBV9	TRBJ2-3	CASSYSGDTDTQYF
.	TRBV6-2/TRBV6-3	TRBJ1-5	CASSSGQGLYSNQPQHF
few	TRBV25-1	TRBJ1-4	CASSATGAAKNEKLFF
.	TRBV7-2	TRBJ2-3	CASKLDLAGVRDTQYF
few	TRBV11-2	.	CASTPAGAGWYEQFF
few	TRBV20-1	TRBJ2-5	CSAVVESGTRKTQYF
once	TRBV7-8	TRBJ1-1	CASGIGTANTEAFF